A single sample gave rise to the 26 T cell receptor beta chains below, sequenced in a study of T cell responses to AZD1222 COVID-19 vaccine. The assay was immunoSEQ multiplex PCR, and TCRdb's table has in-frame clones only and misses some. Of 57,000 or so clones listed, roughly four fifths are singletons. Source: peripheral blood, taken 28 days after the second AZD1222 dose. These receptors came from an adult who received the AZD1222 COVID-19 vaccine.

The CDR3 region is CATSRGGDSSYGYTF. The CDR3 DNA is TGTGCCACCAGCAGAGGTGGGGACAGTTCCTATGGCTACACCTTC. This chain links TRBV15 with TRBJ1-2; 7 nucleotides align to TRBD1. Germline V gives CDR1 LNHNV, CDR2 YYDKDF (reference sequence). The junction had 6 bases not matched to a gene; V was cut back by 1 base and J by 4 bases. CDR3 length equals 15 residues.

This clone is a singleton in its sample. The CDR3 loop reads CSVEDPLAGGASYNEQFF. CDR3 DNA sequence: TGCAGCGTTGAAGACCCTCTAGCGGGAGGGGCCTCATACAATGAGCAGTTCTTC. The J gene is TRBJ2-1, the V gene TRBV29-1, with 12 nucleotides matching TRBD2. This CDR3 contains 18 residues. J gave up 4 bases and V 0 bases, and 10 bases lay outside the gene matches. Germline loops: CDR1 SQVTM, CDR2 ANQGSEA.

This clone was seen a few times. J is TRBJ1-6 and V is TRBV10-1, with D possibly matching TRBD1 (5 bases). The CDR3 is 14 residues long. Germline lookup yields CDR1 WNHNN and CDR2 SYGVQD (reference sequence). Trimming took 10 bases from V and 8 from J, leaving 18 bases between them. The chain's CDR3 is CANGRDQQDSPLHF. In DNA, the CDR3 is TGCGCCAATGGCCGGGACCAGCAGGATTCACCCCTCCACTTT.

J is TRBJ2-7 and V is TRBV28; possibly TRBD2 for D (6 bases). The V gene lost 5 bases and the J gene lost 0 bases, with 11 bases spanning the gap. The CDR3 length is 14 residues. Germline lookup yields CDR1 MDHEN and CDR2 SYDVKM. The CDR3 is CASSRLGSSYEQYF. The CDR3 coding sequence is TGTGCCAGCAGTCGACTAGGAAGCTCCTACGAGCAGTACTTC.

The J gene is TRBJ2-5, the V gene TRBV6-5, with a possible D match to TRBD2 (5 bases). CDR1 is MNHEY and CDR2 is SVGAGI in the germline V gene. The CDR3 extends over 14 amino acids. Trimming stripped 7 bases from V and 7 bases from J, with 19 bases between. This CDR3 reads CASIPVRPGGTQYF. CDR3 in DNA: TGTGCCAGCATCCCGGTAAGGCCCGGAGGGACCCAGTACTTC.

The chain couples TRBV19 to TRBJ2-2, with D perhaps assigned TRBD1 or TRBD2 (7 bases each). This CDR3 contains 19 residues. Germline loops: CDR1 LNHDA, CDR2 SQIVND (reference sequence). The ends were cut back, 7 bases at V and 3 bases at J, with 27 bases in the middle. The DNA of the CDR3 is TGTGCCAGTATCCTCCACCCGGGACAGCGGGACTCTCACACCGGGGAGCTGTTTTTT. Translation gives CASILHPGQRDSHTGELFF.

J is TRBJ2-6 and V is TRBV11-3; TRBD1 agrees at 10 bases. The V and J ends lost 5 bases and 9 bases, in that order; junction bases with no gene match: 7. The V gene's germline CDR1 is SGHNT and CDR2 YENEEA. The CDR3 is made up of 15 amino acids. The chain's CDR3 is CASSPGTGDINVLTF. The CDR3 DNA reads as TGTGCCAGCAGCCCAGGGACAGGGGATATCAACGTCCTGACTTTC.

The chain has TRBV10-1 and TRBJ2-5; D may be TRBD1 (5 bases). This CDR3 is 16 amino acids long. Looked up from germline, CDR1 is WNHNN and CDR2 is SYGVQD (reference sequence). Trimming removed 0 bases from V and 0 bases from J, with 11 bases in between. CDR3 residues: CASSESQGRDQETQYF. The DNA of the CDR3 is TGCGCCAGCAGTGAGTCGCAGGGTAGAGACCAAGAGACCCAGTACTTC.

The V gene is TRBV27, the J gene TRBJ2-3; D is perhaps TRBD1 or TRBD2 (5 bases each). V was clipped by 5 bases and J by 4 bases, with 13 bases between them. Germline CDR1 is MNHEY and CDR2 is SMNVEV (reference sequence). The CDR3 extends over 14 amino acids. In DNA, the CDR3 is TGTGCCAGCAGTCACGGGACGTATTCAGATACGCAGTATTTT. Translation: CASSHGTYSDTQYF.

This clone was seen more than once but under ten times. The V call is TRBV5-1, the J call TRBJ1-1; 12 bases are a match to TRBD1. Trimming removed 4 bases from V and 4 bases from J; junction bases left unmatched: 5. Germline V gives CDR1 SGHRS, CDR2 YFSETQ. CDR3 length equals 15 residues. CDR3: CASSPPGQGATEAFF. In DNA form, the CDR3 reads TGCGCCAGCAGCCCTCCGGGACAGGGGGCCACTGAAGCTTTCTTT.

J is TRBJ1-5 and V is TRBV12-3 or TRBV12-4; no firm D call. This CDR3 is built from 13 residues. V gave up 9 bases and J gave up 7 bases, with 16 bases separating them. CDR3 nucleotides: TGTGCCAGTGGGGTGAAGCTCCACCAGCCCCAGCATTTT. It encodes CASGVKLHQPQHF.

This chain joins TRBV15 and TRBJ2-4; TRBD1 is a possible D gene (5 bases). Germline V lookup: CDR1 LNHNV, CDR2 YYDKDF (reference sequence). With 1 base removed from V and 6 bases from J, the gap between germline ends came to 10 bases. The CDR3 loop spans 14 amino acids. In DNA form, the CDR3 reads TGTGCCACCAGCAGAGGGAGTCAGGGAAACATTCAGTACTTC. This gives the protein CATSRGSQGNIQYF.

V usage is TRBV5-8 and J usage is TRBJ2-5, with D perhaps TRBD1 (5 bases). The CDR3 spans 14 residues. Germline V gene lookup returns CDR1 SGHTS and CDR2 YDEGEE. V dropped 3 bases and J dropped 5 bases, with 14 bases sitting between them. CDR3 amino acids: CASSSGQPGETQYF. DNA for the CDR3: TGTGCCAGCAGCTCGGGCCAGCCAGGGGAGACCCAGTACTTC.

DNA for the CDR3: TGTGCCAGCAGCTTGGATGGGTATAGCAATCAGCCCCAGCATTTT. Amino acids: CASSLDGYSNQPQHF. The genes are TRBV5-5 and TRBJ1-5; D gene ambiguous. The V end was cut by 0 bases, the J end by 0 bases, with 7 bases between. The CDR3 is 15 amino acids. CDR1 and CDR2 from the germline V gene are SGHKS and YYEKEE (reference sequence).

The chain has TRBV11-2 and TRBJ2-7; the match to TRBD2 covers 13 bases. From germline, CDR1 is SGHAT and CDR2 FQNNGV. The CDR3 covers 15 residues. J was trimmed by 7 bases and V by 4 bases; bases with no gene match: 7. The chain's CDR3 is CASSWTSGRIYEQYF. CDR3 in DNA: TGTGCCAGCAGCTGGACTAGCGGGAGAATTTATGAGCAGTACTTC.

The CDR3 DNA is TGTGCCAGCAGTTTACGGGCAGGGAGGAACACTGAAGCTTTCTTT. This gives the protein CASSLRAGRNTEAFF. The chain is built from TRBV27 and TRBJ1-1; a weak D match, TRBD1 (5 bases). Germline CDR1 reads MNHEY; CDR2 reads SMNVEV (reference sequence). The CDR3 sequence is 15 residues long. V was cut by 2 bases and J by 1 base, with 11 bases left in between.

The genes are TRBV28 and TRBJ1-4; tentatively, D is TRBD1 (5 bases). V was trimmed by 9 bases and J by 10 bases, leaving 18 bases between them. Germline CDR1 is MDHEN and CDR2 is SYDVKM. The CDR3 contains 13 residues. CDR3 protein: CASIAGSGGKLFF. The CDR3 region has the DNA TGTGCCAGTATAGCGGGCTCCGGGGGAAAACTGTTTTTT.

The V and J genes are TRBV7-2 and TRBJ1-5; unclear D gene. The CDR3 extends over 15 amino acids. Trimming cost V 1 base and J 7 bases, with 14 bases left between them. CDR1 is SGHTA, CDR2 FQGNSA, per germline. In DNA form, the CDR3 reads TGTGCCAGCAGCTTAGTCGCTTCAGGTGCCCAGCCCCAGCATTTT. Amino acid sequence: CASSLVASGAQPQHF.

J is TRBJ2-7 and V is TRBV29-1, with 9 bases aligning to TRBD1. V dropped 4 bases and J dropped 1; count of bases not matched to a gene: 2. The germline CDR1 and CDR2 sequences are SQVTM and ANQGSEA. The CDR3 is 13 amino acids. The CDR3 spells CSVGTGVSYEQYF. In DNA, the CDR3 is TGCAGCGTTGGGACAGGGGTTTCCTACGAGCAGTACTTC.

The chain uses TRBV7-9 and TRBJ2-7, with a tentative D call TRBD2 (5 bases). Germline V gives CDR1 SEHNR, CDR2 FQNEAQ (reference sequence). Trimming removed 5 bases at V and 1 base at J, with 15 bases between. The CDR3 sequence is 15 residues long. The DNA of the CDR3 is TGTGCCAGCAGCAAAGAAGGAGCGGCTTCCTACGAGCAGTACTTC. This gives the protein CASSKEGAASYEQYF.

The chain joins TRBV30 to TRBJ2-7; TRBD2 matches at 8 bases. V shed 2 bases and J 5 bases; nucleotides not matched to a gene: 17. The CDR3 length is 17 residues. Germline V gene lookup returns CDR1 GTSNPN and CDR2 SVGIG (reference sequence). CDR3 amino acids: CAWSKTGGPAVAHEQYF. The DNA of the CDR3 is TGTGCCTGGAGTAAAACGGGAGGGCCGGCCGTTGCCCACGAGCAGTACTTC.

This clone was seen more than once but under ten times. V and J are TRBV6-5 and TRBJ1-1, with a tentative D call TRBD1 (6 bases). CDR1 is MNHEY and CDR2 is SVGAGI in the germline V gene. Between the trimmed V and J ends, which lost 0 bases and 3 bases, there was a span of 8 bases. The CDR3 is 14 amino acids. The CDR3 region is CASSYSPGDTEAFF. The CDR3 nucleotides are TGTGCCAGCAGTTACTCCCCAGGGGACACTGAAGCTTTCTTT.

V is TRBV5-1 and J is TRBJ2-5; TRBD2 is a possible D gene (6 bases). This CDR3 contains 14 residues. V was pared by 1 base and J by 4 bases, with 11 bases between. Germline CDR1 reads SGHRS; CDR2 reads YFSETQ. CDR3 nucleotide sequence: TGCGCCAGCAGCTTGTCCGGGGGAGGAGAGACCCAGTACTTC. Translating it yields CASSLSGGGETQYF.

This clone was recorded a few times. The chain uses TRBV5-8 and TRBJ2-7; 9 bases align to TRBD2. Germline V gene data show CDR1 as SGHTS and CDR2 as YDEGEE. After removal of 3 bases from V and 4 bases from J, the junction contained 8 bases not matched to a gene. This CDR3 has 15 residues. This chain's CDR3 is CASSSGSGRWYEQYF. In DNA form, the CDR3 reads TGTGCCAGCAGCTCTGGGAGCGGGAGGTGGTACGAGCAGTACTTC.

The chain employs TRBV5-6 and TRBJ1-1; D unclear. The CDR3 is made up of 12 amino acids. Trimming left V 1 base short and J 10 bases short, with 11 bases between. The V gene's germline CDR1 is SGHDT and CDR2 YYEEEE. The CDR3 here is CASSLMKVSAFF. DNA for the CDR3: TGTGCCAGCAGCTTGATGAAGGTCTCAGCTTTCTTT. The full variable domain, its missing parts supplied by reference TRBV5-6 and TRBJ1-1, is DAGVTQSPTHLIKTRGQQVTLRCSPKSGHDTVSWYQQALGQGPQFIFQYYEEEERQRGNFPDRFSGHQFPNYSSELNVNALLLGDSALYLCASSLMKVSAFFGQGTRLTVV.

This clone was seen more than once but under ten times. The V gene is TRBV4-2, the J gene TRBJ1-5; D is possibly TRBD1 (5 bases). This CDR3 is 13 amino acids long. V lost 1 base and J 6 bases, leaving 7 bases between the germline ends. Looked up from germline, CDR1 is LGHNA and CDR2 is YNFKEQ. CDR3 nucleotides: TGTGCCAGCAGCCAAGGTCAGGGTCAGCCCCAGCATTTT. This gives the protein CASSQGQGQPQHF.